These 20 T cell receptor beta chains share one sample of origin, sequenced in a study of cytomegalovirus exposure and HLA in healthy donors. The table came from immunoSEQ multiplex PCR; TCRdb's copy has only in-frame clones and leaves some out. This sample yields fewer than 200,000 clones, of which around nine tenths are seen a single time; 2% to 2.5% belongs to the top ten. Input material: PBMCs. The receptors were gathered from a woman younger than 35 in good health and CMV-seronegative.

V usage is TRBV19 and J usage is TRBJ2-5; maybe TRBD1 (6 bases). There are 14 residues in the CDR3. Germline V CDR1 and CDR2: LNHDA, SQIVND (reference sequence). V was cut by 3 bases and J by 9 bases, with 17 bases left in between. The CDR3 here is CASSIQSGQNSQYF. The CDR3 DNA follows: TGTGCCAGTAGTATTCAATCGGGACAAAATTCCCAGTACTTC.

Of note for this clone: The same CDR3 is also encoded by other DNA sequences in this sample. The chain has TRBV25-1 and TRBJ1-2; the match to TRBD1 covers 11 bases. Germline loops: CDR1 MGHDK, CDR2 SYGVNS. Losses at the gene ends were 3 bases for V and 9 bases for J; bases not matched to a gene: 18. This CDR3 has 18 residues. CDR3 coding DNA: TGTGCCAGCAGTGATTTGCGTTGGACAGGGGGCAAAGGGGCCCGCTACACCTTC. As protein: CASSDLRWTGGKGARYTF.

This clone was observed a handful of times. The rearrangement uses TRBV7-9 and TRBJ1-3, with a possible D match to TRBD1 (5 bases). The CDR3 has 13 residues. Per germline, CDR1 SEHNR and CDR2 FQNEAQ (reference sequence). The V and J ends lost 8 bases and 7 bases respectively, with 15 bases between them. The CDR3 coding sequence is TGTGCCAGCCAGGGCTCAGCCCATAACACCATATATTTT. This sequence encodes CASQGSAHNTIYF.

This clone turned up a few times. The chain recombines TRBV6-5 with TRBJ1-2, with 11 bases fitting TRBD1. The CDR3 has 16 residues. Germline V gives CDR1 MNHEY, CDR2 SVGAGI. V lost 4 bases, J lost 5 bases, and 9 bases stayed unmatched. The CDR3 region is CASSSPGQGAGYGYTF. CDR3 DNA: TGTGCCAGCAGTTCCCCCGGACAGGGGGCCGGTTATGGCTACACCTTC.

The genes are TRBV7-2 and TRBJ2-7; weak D call: TRBD1 (5 bases). Germline CDR1 SGHTA, CDR2 FQGNSA. The CDR3 is 14 amino acids. V was clipped by 1 base and J by 4 bases, with 11 bases between them. Here the CDR3 reads CASSLDGAGYEQYF. The CDR3 DNA is TGTGCCAGCAGCTTAGATGGGGCAGGGTACGAGCAGTACTTC.

The table lists this clone with a few counts. This chain joins TRBV4-3 and TRBJ1-2; 7 nucleotides match TRBD1. V shed 2 bases and J 2 bases; nucleotides not matched to a gene: 11. CDR1 and CDR2 from the germline V gene are LGHNA and YSLEER. CDR3 length: 17 residues. The DNA for the CDR3 is TGCGCCAGCAGCCAATATCTAGCCGGACAGGAAAACTATGGCTACACCTTC. Translating gives CASSQYLAGQENYGYTF.

The rearrangement uses TRBV7-8 and TRBJ1-3; no definite D call. V lost 3 bases to trimming and J lost 9 bases, with 15 bases between them. Germline V gene lookup returns CDR1 SGHVS and CDR2 FQNEAQ. The CDR3 consists of 14 residues. The chain's CDR3 is CASSLGGGTVTIYF. The CDR3 region has the DNA TGTGCCAGCAGCTTGGGAGGAGGTACAGTCACCATATATTTT.

V gene TRBV5-1 combines with J gene TRBJ1-5; D unclear. The V end was cut by 2 bases, the J end by 3 bases, with 12 bases between. Germline CDR1 reads SGHRS; CDR2 reads YFSETQ. The CDR3 is made up of 15 amino acids. CDR3 region: CASSLTGEPNQPQHF. In nucleotides, the CDR3 is TGCGCCAGCAGCTTAACGGGAGAACCCAATCAGCCCCAGCATTTT.

Only a few counts were recorded for this clone. The chain combines TRBV4-3 with TRBJ1-1; D might be TRBD1 (5 bases). The CDR3 totals 16 residues. V was cut by 2 bases and J by 1 base, with 14 bases left in between. Germline V gene lookup returns CDR1 LGHNA and CDR2 YSLEER. CDR3 in amino acids: CASSQQAYQGNTEAFF. In DNA, the CDR3 is TGCGCCAGCAGCCAACAAGCCTATCAGGGGAACACTGAAGCTTTCTTT.

The table lists this clone with a few counts. The CDR3, as DNA: TGTGCCAGCTCACCATCGGGAGGAGGGCAGCCCCAGCATTTT. Its translation is CASSPSGGGQPQHF. The chain uses TRBV18 and TRBJ1-5; D unresolved. This CDR3 spans 14 amino acids. Trimming removed 2 bases from V and 7 bases from J, with 12 bases in between. Germline values: CDR1 KGHSH, CDR2 LQKENI.

V is TRBV7-2 and J is TRBJ1-4; D is ambiguous. The germline CDR1 and CDR2 sequences are SGHTA and FQGNSA. This CDR3 has 16 residues. Trimming pared 2 bases from V and 0 bases from J, leaving 10 bases between. The DNA of the CDR3 is TGTGCCAGCAGCTTAATACCGAGTGCAACTAATGAAAAACTGTTTTTT. Its protein product is CASSLIPSATNEKLFF.

This chain connects TRBV5-1 to TRBJ2-1; TRBD1 agrees at 7 bases. Germline CDR1 is SGHRS and CDR2 is YFSETQ. V was clipped by 3 bases and J by 4 bases; unmatched bases: 7. The CDR3 has 15 residues. Here the CDR3 reads CASSYEGAGYNEQFF. The CDR3 coding sequence is TGCGCCAGCAGCTATGAGGGGGCCGGATACAATGAGCAGTTCTTC.

This chain uses TRBV9 with TRBJ2-4; D unresolved. This CDR3 region has 14 residues. Trimming shortened V by 5 bases and J by 1 base, and 10 bases separated the two germline ends. Germline V gene lookup returns CDR1 SGDLS and CDR2 YYNGEE. The CDR3 DNA reads TGTGCCAGCAGTCCCACGGTTGCCAAAAACATTCAGTACTTC. The encoded protein is CASSPTVAKNIQYF.

The chain has TRBV29-1 and TRBJ2-1; D is ambiguous. This CDR3 is 11 amino acids long. Trimming cost V 8 bases and J 8 bases, with 13 bases left between them. CDR1 and CDR2 (germline): SQVTM, ANQGSEA. DNA of the CDR3: TGCAGCATCTCTCGGGTGGATGAGCAGTTCTTC. The encoded protein is CSISRVDEQFF.

The chain carries TRBV5-4 and TRBJ1-2; 10 bases are shared with TRBD1. J was trimmed by 1 base and V by 0 bases; bases with no gene match: 3. Looked up from germline, CDR1 is SGHNT and CDR2 is YYREEE (reference sequence). The CDR3 contains 16 residues. The CDR3 sequence: CASSLGQGASNYGYTF. The CDR3 bases are TGTGCCAGCAGCTTGGGACAGGGGGCCAGTAACTATGGCTACACCTTC.

CDR3 residues: CASSSGQGGLGYEQYF. CDR3 in DNA: TGCGCCAGCAGCTCAGGACAGGGGGGCCTCGGCTACGAGCAGTACTTC. The chain employs TRBV5-1 and TRBJ2-7; TRBD1 agrees at 10 bases. This CDR3 comprises 16 residues. V lost 3 bases, J lost 3 bases, and 9 bases stayed unmatched. Germline V lookup: CDR1 SGHRS, CDR2 YFSETQ.

V usage is TRBV2 and J usage is TRBJ2-3; TRBD1 aligns across 9 bases. The CDR3 spans 15 residues. Germline V gene sequence: CDR1 SNHLY, CDR2 FYNNEI. The junction had 4 bases not matched to a gene; V was cut back by 3 bases and J by 3 bases. CDR3 in DNA: TGTGCCAGCAGTGAGGGACAGGGTAGGACAGATACGCAGTATTTT. Protein sequence: CASSEGQGRTDTQYF.

The chain uses TRBV5-4 and TRBJ2-3, with TRBD2 matching 8 bases. Germline V gives CDR1 SGHNT, CDR2 YYREEE (reference sequence). Trimming took 2 bases from V and 6 from J; bases not matched to a gene: 20. This CDR3 has 19 residues. In nucleotides, the CDR3 is TGTGCCAGCAGCTTAGACTTCGGGGTAGCGGGACGGGATAGGGATACGCAGTATTTT. Protein product: CASSLDFGVAGRDRDTQYF.

The chain joins TRBV18 to TRBJ1-1, with 9 nucleotides matching TRBD1. Trimming at V came to 6 bases and at J to 0 bases, leaving 5 bases not matched to a gene. CDR3 length: 15 residues. Per the germline V gene, CDR1 is KGHSH and CDR2 is LQKENI. The CDR3 nucleotides are TGTGCCAGCTCTGAACAGGGGGCATTGAACACTGAAGCTTTCTTT. It yields the protein CASSEQGALNTEAFF.

The chain uses TRBV9 and TRBJ2-7, with no clear D. Germline assignment: CDR1 SGDLS and CDR2 YYNGEE. This CDR3 has 13 amino acids. V dropped 4 bases and J dropped 6 bases, with 14 bases sitting between them. The CDR3 bases are TGTGCCAGCAGCCGCACCGTTACCGGCGAGCAGTACTTC. This translates into CASSRTVTGEQYF.